The clone carrying this T cell receptor beta chain was counted ten times or more. Its cognate antigen is unknown. The record originates from a study of CD8 T cells in ankylosing spondylitis. Trimming removed 6 bases from V and 0 bases from J, with 6 bases in between. CDR1 and CDR2 (germline): MNHEY, SMNVEV (reference sequence). The CDR3 spans 14 residues. For TCR beta, libraries came from quantitative 5'-RACE with molecular barcodes. In TCRdb, the 5' RACE reads were re-called with MiXCR into one record per CDR3 protein. This table has approximately 200,000 distinct CDR3 sequences, 13% appearing once. Points from the study as a whole: A TCR beta motif of eight highly homologous variants appeared characteristic of ankylosing spondylitis blood. Disease-linked clones were found to be CD8+ and relatively rare in peripheral blood. Prior literature has documented some motif variants in synovial fluid and blood from reactive arthritis.

V usage is TRBV27 and J usage is TRBJ2-6; the D is unclear. This TCR came from a male donor with ankylosing spondylitis or in good health (not recorded which). Sequencing input: blood, either unsorted or a sorted T cell fraction (not recorded which). CDR3 bases: TGTGCCAGCAGGACGGCCTCTGGGGCCAACGTCCTGACTTTC. Residues: CASRTASGANVLTF.